This T cell receptor (beta chain) was found in a study of Ad26.COV2.S vaccination and SARS-CoV-2 variants. CDR3 length: 16 residues. The germline CDR1 and CDR2 sequences are SGHTA and FQGNSA. Trimming took 5 bases from V and 4 from J, leaving 18 bases between them. TCRdb's copy holds only in-frame clones and misses some; the assay was immunoSEQ multiplex PCR. This repertoire shows fewer than 300,000 clones, around 87% found once; its top ten account for more than 2.5%. Treatment here: roughly 20 received Ad26.COV2.S at low or high dose, single or two shots; about 5 received placebo; per-sample allocation not given. Vaccine and placebo recipients were sampled on day 63 after the first injection.

Sample: peripheral blood, taken in a trial of Ad26.COV2.S vaccine versus placebo. The J gene is TRBJ2-1, the V gene TRBV7-2, with D possibly TRBD1 on 5 matching bases. The receptor was derived from a person aged 18 to 59 who received the Ad26.COV2.S COVID-19 vaccine or a placebo. CDR3 coding DNA: TGTGCCAGCAGCCAGAGACCGGCATCAGGGTACAATGAGCAGTTCTTC. As protein: CASSQRPASGYNEQFF.